This TCR beta chain comes out of a study of cytomegalovirus exposure and HLA in healthy donors. Findings of the study overall: Sequencing artifact likely explains a cluster of highly shared sequence variants.

In its sample, this clone was seen a few times. Its antigen remains unknown. Vbeta (60) and Jbeta (13) primers were used in the PCR. Produced via immunoSEQ multiplex PCR; TCRdb's table is partial and in-frame only. The sample consists of about 170,000 clones, under 80% of them appearing once. This TCR was sampled from a female donor in good health and CMV-seronegative. The source material was PBMCs.

CDR3 coding DNA: TGTGCCAGCAGCTCCATACTAGCGGGACTCTACGAGCAGTACTTC. This sequence encodes CASSSILAGLYEQYF. This sequence joins TRBV5-4 and TRBJ2-7, with 10 bases that match TRBD2. The ends lost 3 bases at V and 3 bases at J; junction bases unmatched: 6. Per germline, CDR1 SGHNT and CDR2 YYREEE (reference sequence). The CDR3 contains 15 residues.